The rows below give T cell receptor beta chains drawn from one sample of a study of blood T cell repertoires in COVID-19. Sequenced by immunoSEQ multiplex PCR; TCRdb stores in-frame clones only, minus some. In the table there are just over 150,000 clones, 80% of which are singletons. What was sequenced was peripheral blood. All receptors come from a man in his 60s with acute or convalescent COVID-19. Both conserved end residues are part of each CDR3. The D gene is left open where the match is weak. Not every row has a clone size; where given, it reads once, few, many or a size class.

CDR3: CASSGQGAGQPQHF
DNA: TGTGCCAGCAGTGGCCAGGGGGCGGGTCAGCCCCAGCATTTT
V: TRBV25-1
J: TRBJ1-5
size: -
D: TRBD1

CDR3: CATRGGGRHSYEQYF
DNA: TGTGCCACCCGAGGGGGGGGGAGACACTCCTACGAGCAGTACTTC
V: TRBV28
J: TRBJ2-7
size: -
D: -

CDR3: CASTYGVGVNTEAFF
DNA: TGTGCCAGCACCTATGGAGTAGGGGTCAACACTGAAGCTTTCTTT
V: TRBV6-5
J: TRBJ1-1
size: -
D: -

CDR3: CASSSWGERGNTEAFF
DNA: TGTGCCAGCAGTTCTTGGGGGGAGAGAGGGAACACTGAAGCTTTCTTT
V: TRBV6-5
J: TRBJ1-1
size: -
D: -

CDR3: CASSLALEQGAVDTEAFF
DNA: TGTGCCAGCAGCTTAGCCCTTGAACAGGGGGCTGTGGACACTGAAGCTTTCTTT
V: TRBV7-2
J: TRBJ1-1
size: -
D: TRBD1

CDR3: CASSRGTEPNNEQFF
DNA: TGTGCCAGCAGCCGAGGGACAGAGCCAAACAATGAGCAGTTCTTC
V: TRBV4-2
J: TRBJ2-1
size: -
D: TRBD1

CDR3: CASSLPGKGPRETQYF
DNA: TGTGCCAGCAGCCTCCCTGGAAAGGGGCCTAGGGAGACCCAGTACTTC
V: TRBV5-6
J: TRBJ2-5
size: -
D: -

CDR3: CASSLDNRGRGETQYF
DNA: TGTGCCAGCAGCTTAGACAACAGGGGGCGCGGGGAGACCCAGTACTTC
V: TRBV7-2
J: TRBJ2-5
size: -
D: TRBD1

CDR3: CASSLGGRTEAFF
DNA: TGTGCCAGCAGCCTAGGGGGCCGCACTGAAGCTTTCTTT
V: TRBV12-3/TRBV12-4
J: TRBJ1-1
size: -
D: TRBD1

CDR3: CAISPLGVRTGELFF
DNA: TGTGCCATCAGCCCCCTGGGAGTCCGGACCGGGGAGCTGTTTTTT
V: TRBV10-3
J: TRBJ2-2
size: -
D: -

CDR3: CASSWLGVMETQYF
DNA: TGTGCCAGTAGTTGGCTGGGAGTTATGGAGACCCAGTACTTC
V: TRBV19
J: TRBJ2-5
size: -
D: -

CDR3: CASSLTGQGVNEAFF
DNA: TGTGCCAGCAGCTTAACGGGGCAGGGGGTAAATGAAGCTTTCTTT
V: TRBV7-3
J: TRBJ1-1
size: -
D: TRBD1

CDR3: CAIAGTSGREETQYF
DNA: TGTGCCATCGCCGGGACTAGCGGGAGGGAAGAGACCCAGTACTTC
V: TRBV10-3
J: TRBJ2-5
size: -
D: TRBD2

CDR3: CASSFRFGTSSYEQYF
DNA: TGTGCCAGCAGTTTCAGGTTTGGCACCAGCTCCTACGAGCAGTACTTC
V: TRBV28
J: TRBJ2-7
size: -
D: -

CDR3: CASSLEGLARNEQFF
DNA: TGTGCCAGCAGCTTAGAGGGACTAGCTCGAAATGAGCAGTTCTTC
V: TRBV7-2
J: TRBJ2-1
size: -
D: TRBD2

CDR3: CASSLERTRYNEQFF
DNA: TGTGCCAGCAGCTTAGAGAGGACTAGGTACAATGAGCAGTTCTTC
V: TRBV11-3
J: TRBJ2-1
size: -
D: TRBD2

CDR3: CASGDRERSGGELFF
DNA: TGTGCTAGTGGGGACAGGGAGCGGAGTGGCGGGGAGCTGTTTTTT
V: TRBV12-5
J: TRBJ2-2
size: -
D: TRBD1

CDR3: CASSPRGQGASGANVLTF
DNA: TGTGCCAGCTCACCGCGTGGACAGGGGGCCTCTGGGGCCAACGTCCTGACTTTC
V: TRBV18
J: TRBJ2-6
size: -
D: TRBD1

CDR3: CASSWGQDYNSPLHF
DNA: TGTGCCAGCAGTTGGGGACAGGACTATAATTCACCCCTCCACTTT
V: TRBV9
J: TRBJ1-6
size: -
D: TRBD1

CDR3: CASSLGTASSYNSPLHF
DNA: TGTGCCAGCAGTTTAGGGACAGCGAGCTCCTATAATTCACCCCTCCACTTT
V: TRBV27
J: TRBJ1-6
size: few
D: TRBD1

CDR3: CASTGQGGEQYF
DNA: TGTGCCAGCACCGGACAGGGAGGCGAGCAGTACTTC
V: TRBV28
J: TRBJ2-7
size: -
D: TRBD1

CDR3: CASSSISGGAYNEQFF
DNA: TGTGCCAGCAGCTCGATTAGCGGGGGGGCTTACAATGAGCAGTTCTTC
V: TRBV7-8
J: TRBJ2-1
size: -
D: TRBD2

CDR3: CASSPPSRGWDEKLFF
DNA: TGTGCCAGCTCACCACCGTCCCGGGGTTGGGATGAAAAACTGTTTTTT
V: TRBV18
J: TRBJ1-4
size: -
D: -

CDR3: CASRGQGAAETQYF
DNA: TGTGCCAGCAGAGGACAGGGGGCTGCGGAGACCCAGTACTTC
V: TRBV7-9
J: TRBJ2-5
size: once
D: TRBD1